The source of this T cell receptor (beta chain) is a study of T cell changes during pregnancy in multiple sclerosis. Libraries were prepared by immunoSEQ multiplex PCR; TCRdb keeps only in-frame clonotypes and omits some of them. This table holds roughly 80,000 clones, 90% to 95% found once. The V gene's germline CDR1 is MNHEY and CDR2 SVGAGI. Trimming stripped 4 bases from V and 7 bases from J, with 19 bases between. There are 16 residues in the CDR3. The chain recombines TRBV6-5 with TRBJ1-4; tentative D call: TRBD1 (5 bases). The receptor's source is a female donor in good health, enrolled as a control in a pregnancy study. The specimen was peripheral blood, collected after pregnancy. Written as DNA, the CDR3 is TGTGCCAGCAGTTCCTCCGGGGGACCGCGGCGTGAAAAACTGTTTTTT. It specifies CASSSSGGPRREKLFF.